Below, 21 T cell receptor beta chains from the same sample are listed, as sequenced in a study of T cells in Graves' hyperthyroidism and ophthalmopathy. Amplified TCR beta CDR3 regions derived from RNA transcripts. HTBI primers drove first-round RT-PCR of the TCR CDR3. One entry per CDR3 protein results from TCRdb running MiXCR on the multiplex PCR reads. The sample lists some 800,000 distinct CDR3 sequences; approximately 40% were seen once. The source material was blood. These receptor sequences come from a man aged 18 to 29 with Graves' hyperthyroidism.

This clonotype was recorded a few times. The chain combines TRBV19 with TRBJ2-2; 13 positions agree with TRBD2. This CDR3 comprises 17 residues. Per germline, CDR1 LNHDA and CDR2 SQIVND (reference sequence). With 7 bases clipped from V and 0 bases from J, the junction kept 5 bases outside the gene matches. As DNA, the CDR3 is TGTGCCAGTACCTCCGGGACTAGCGGGGCGAACACCGGGGAGCTGTTTTTT. Amino acids: CASTSGTSGANTGELFF. The full variable domain, in which reference TRBV19 and TRBJ2-2 provide the parts outside the CDR3, is DGGITQSPKYLFRKEGQNVTLSCEQNLNHDAMYWYRQDPGQGLRLIYYSQIVNDFQKGDIAEGYSVSREKKESFPLTVTSAQKNPTAFYLCASTSGTSGANTGELFFGEGSRLTVL.

This clonotype has a count of ten or more. The chain uses TRBV20-1 and TRBJ2-5, with D maybe TRBD1 (6 bases). The V gene's germline CDR1 is DFQATT and CDR2 SNEGSKA (reference sequence). Trimming cost V 6 bases and J 3 bases, with 14 bases left between them. There are 13 residues in the CDR3. The CDR3 is CSAPGQLEETQYF. CDR3 DNA: TGCAGTGCGCCTGGACAGCTAGAAGAGACCCAGTACTTC.

The rearrangement links TRBV9 to TRBJ1-2; possible D gene TRBD1, 6 bases. V gave up 5 bases and J gave up 3 bases, with 17 bases separating them. The CDR3 is made up of 15 amino acids. Germline V gives CDR1 SGDLS, CDR2 YYNGEE. CDR3 loop: CASSSFRTDHYGYTF. DNA of the CDR3: TGTGCCAGCAGTTCCTTCCGGACAGACCACTATGGCTACACCTTC. Supplemented by reference TRBV9 and TRBJ1-2, the full variable domain reads DSGVTQTPKHLITATGQRVTLRCSPRSGDLSVYWYQQSLDQGLQFLIQYYNGEERAKGNILERFSAQQFPDLHSELNLSSLELGDSALYFCASSSFRTDHYGYTFGSGTRLTVV.

This clonotype was found a few times. V gene TRBV7-2 combines with J gene TRBJ1-1; no reliable D call. CDR3 size: 14 residues. Germline-derived CDR1 and CDR2 are SGHTA and FQGNSA. Trimming stripped 0 bases from V and 4 bases from J, with 9 bases between. The CDR3 region has the DNA TGTGCCAGCAGCTTAGCGCTTGAGTTCACTGAAGCTTTCTTT. Encoded protein: CASSLALEFTEAFF.

This clonotype was counted between two and nine times. The chain combines TRBV7-9 with TRBJ1-2; 9 bases are shared with TRBD1. The V gene end was trimmed by 1 base and the J gene end by 4 bases; junction bases not matched to a gene: 10. Germline V CDR1 and CDR2: SEHNR, FQNEAQ (reference sequence). The CDR3 consists of 17 residues. CDR3 sequence: CASSLVREQGATYGYTF. CDR3 sequence (DNA): TGTGCCAGCAGCTTAGTGAGAGAACAGGGGGCCACCTATGGCTACACCTTC.

This clonotype was counted at least ten times. This rearrangement joins TRBV7-9 to TRBJ1-1; D gene unclear. Germline assignment: CDR1 SEHNR and CDR2 FQNEAQ (reference sequence). CDR3 size: 11 residues. V lost 2 bases, J lost 8 bases, and 6 bases lay in between. In nucleotides, the CDR3 is TGTGCCAGCAGCTTACTGGGGGAAGCTTTCTTT. Amino acid sequence: CASSLLGEAFF.

This clonotype was seen just once. The chain employs TRBV7-2 and TRBJ2-5, with 7 bases lining up with TRBD1. This CDR3 has 13 amino acids. Per the germline V gene, CDR1 is SGHTA and CDR2 is FQGNSA. V was clipped by 6 bases and J by 3 bases; unmatched bases: 4. CDR3 in amino acids: CTSSPGQKETQYF. CDR3 coding DNA: TGTACCAGCAGTCCGGGACAGAAAGAGACCCAGTACTTC.

The J gene is TRBJ1-1, the V gene TRBV25-1; D not resolved. The CDR3 is 15 amino acids. The germline V and J ends were trimmed by 6 bases and 7 bases, with 21 bases remaining between them. Germline V gene data show CDR1 as MGHDK and CDR2 as SYGVNS. The CDR3: CASSSYNWLDGEAFF. The CDR3 region has the DNA TGTGCCAGCAGCAGTTACAATTGGCTCGACGGTGAAGCTTTCTTT.

This clonotype was seen only a few times. The chain links TRBV7-9 to TRBJ2-2; D is unclear. The V end was cut by 1 base, the J end by 7 bases, with 7 bases between. The CDR3 runs 13 residues. Germline CDR1 and CDR2: SEHNR and FQNEAQ (reference sequence). DNA of the CDR3: TGTGCCAGCAGCTTAGTTACTGACGGGGAGCTGTTTTTT. Amino acids: CASSLVTDGELFF.

The chain couples TRBV5-1 to TRBJ1-2; tentative D call: TRBD1 (5 bases). Germline loops: CDR1 SGHRS, CDR2 YFSETQ. V dropped 2 bases and J dropped 4 bases, with 9 bases sitting between them. The CDR3 totals 13 residues. Here the CDR3 DNA reads TGCGCCAGCAGCTTCGGGGCGAGCTATGGCTACACCTTC. Protein sequence: CASSFGASYGYTF. Combining the CDR3 with reference TRBV5-1 and TRBJ1-2 gives the whole variable domain KAGVTQTPRYLIKTRGQQVTLSCSPISGHRSVSWYQQTPGQGLQFLFEYFSETQRNKGNFPGRFSGRQFSNSRSEMNVSTLELGDSALYLCASSFGASYGYTFGSGTRLTVV.

This clonotype turned up a few times. The chain recombines TRBV19 with TRBJ2-2; 7 bases are shared with TRBD2. CDR1 and CDR2 (germline): LNHDA, SQIVND (reference sequence). Trimming at V came to 5 bases and at J to 6 bases, leaving 6 bases not matched to a gene. CDR3 length: 14 residues. CDR3 in amino acids: CASSSWEGSGELFF. The CDR3 bases are TGTGCCAGTAGTTCTTGGGAGGGATCCGGGGAGCTGTTTTTT.

This clonotype has a count of ten or more. The rearrangement links TRBV7-9 to TRBJ2-7, with D perhaps TRBD1 or TRBD2 (5 bases each). CDR1 is SEHNR and CDR2 is FQNEAQ in the germline V gene (reference sequence). CDR3 length: 13 residues. The germline V and J ends were trimmed by 5 bases and 6 bases, with 14 bases remaining between them. In DNA, the CDR3 is TGTGCCAGCAGCAGGTCAGGGACCGCCGAGCAGTACTTC. It yields the protein CASSRSGTAEQYF.

This clonotype was found a few times. The J gene is TRBJ2-2, the V gene TRBV19; 8 nucleotides match TRBD1. CDR1 is LNHDA, CDR2 SQIVND, per germline (reference sequence). CDR3 length: 16 residues. The trim removed 6 bases at V and 3 bases at J, leaving 9 bases unmatched. CDR3 nucleotides: TGTGCCAGTAGGGTACCGGGACAGGTGCACACCGGGGAGCTGTTTTTT. Amino acid sequence: CASRVPGQVHTGELFF. The full variable domain, its missing parts supplied by reference TRBV19 and TRBJ2-2, is DGGITQSPKYLFRKEGQNVTLSCEQNLNHDAMYWYRQDPGQGLRLIYYSQIVNDFQKGDIAEGYSVSREKKESFPLTVTSAQKNPTAFYLCASRVPGQVHTGELFFGEGSRLTVL.

In this sample, this clonotype turned up once. CDR3 DNA sequence: TGTGCCAGCAGTCCTATGCCCGACAGGGACCCTGAAGCTTTCTTT. This encodes CASSPMPDRDPEAFF. V is TRBV2 and J is TRBJ1-1, with 7 bases identical to TRBD1. The CDR3 covers 15 residues. V was clipped by 5 bases and J by 6 bases; unmatched bases: 12. Germline V gene lookup returns CDR1 SNHLY and CDR2 FYNNEI.

A note on this clonotype: This may arise from a read error, as a much more abundant clone is one base away. The V and J genes are TRBV9 and TRBJ2-7; D may match TRBD1 or TRBD2 (5 bases each). Trimming cost V 3 bases and J 3 bases, with 13 bases left between them. The CDR3 totals 14 residues. Germline CDR1 SGDLS, CDR2 YYNGEE. CDR3 loop: CASSAGRAIYEQYF. DNA for the CDR3: TGTGCCAGCAGCGCGGGACGGGCGATCTACGAGCAGTACTTC.

This clonotype was found a few times. The chain recombines TRBV20-1 with TRBJ1-1; 11 nucleotides match TRBD1. CDR3 length: 14 amino acids. J lost 5 bases, V lost 3 bases, and 5 bases had no gene match. Germline V gene data show CDR1 as DFQATT and CDR2 as SNEGSKA (reference sequence). This CDR3 is CSARAGTGGTEAFF. The DNA of the CDR3 is TGCAGTGCTAGGGCCGGGACAGGGGGGACTGAAGCTTTCTTT.

This clonotype appeared many times. The chain links TRBV7-6 to TRBJ1-1, with 10 bases lining up with TRBD1. The CDR3 sequence is 15 residues long. Germline CDR1 is SGHVS and CDR2 is FNYEAQ. V lost 1 base and J lost 5; bases outside the gene matches: 4. The CDR3 nucleotides read TGTGCCAGCAGCTTAGGGACAGGGGGGAGAACTGAAGCTTTCTTT. Encoded protein: CASSLGTGGRTEAFF.

Remarks on this clonotype: Being one base from a much bigger clone, this may be a read error. This chain joins TRBV7-9 and TRBJ1-1; D may be TRBD1 (5 bases). Germline V CDR1 and CDR2: SEHNR, FQNEAQ (reference sequence). The CDR3 totals 11 residues. DNA of the CDR3: TGTGCCAGCAGCTTACTGGGGGAAGCTTCCTTT. Protein sequence: CASSLLGEASF.

The chain has TRBV7-3 and TRBJ1-1; 9 bases line up with TRBD1. Germline trimming cut 3 bases from V and 5 bases from J; bases unmatched to any gene: 7. From germline, CDR1 is SGHTA and CDR2 FQGTGA. The CDR3 loop spans 15 amino acids. In DNA form, the CDR3 reads TGTGCCAGCAGCTTGGGACAGGGCGGATGGACTGAAGCTTTCTTT. It codes for CASSLGQGGWTEAFF.

V and J are TRBV14 and TRBJ1-2; 9 bases are shared with TRBD1. The germline V gene has CDR1 SGHDN and CDR2 FVKESK. This CDR3 region has 15 residues. V shed 6 bases, J shed 7 bases, and the junction held 12 bases outside the gene matches. This chain's CDR3 is CASRQTGGEGGGYTF. CDR3 DNA sequence: TGTGCCAGCAGACAGACAGGGGGGGAGGGAGGTGGCTACACCTTC. Complete variable domain (other parts from reference TRBV14 and TRBJ1-2): EAGVTQFPSHSVIEKGQTVTLRCDPISGHDNLYWYRRVMGKEIKFLLHFVKESKQDESGMPNNRFLAERTGGTYSTLKVQPAELEDSGVYFCASRQTGGEGGGYTFGSGTRLTVV.

J is TRBJ1-1 and V is TRBV19; D gene ambiguous. Deletions cut 2 bases from V and 0 bases from J, with 7 bases between. The CDR3 loop spans 14 amino acids. CDR1 is LNHDA, CDR2 SQIVND, per germline (reference sequence). CDR3 coding DNA: TGTGCCAGTAGTATAAGTGATATGAACACTGAAGCTTTCTTT. Translating it yields CASSISDMNTEAFF.